Following are 17 T cell receptor beta chains from one sample sequenced in a study of blood T cells in healthy people across ages. Combining a sample-barcoded 5' primer with a J-beta primer mix, a second PCR ran for 7 to 11 cycles. TCRdb called the 5' RACE reads again in MiXCR, with one record for every CDR3 protein. The sample includes about 1.6 million distinct CDR3 sequences, about 35% seen only once; the top ten take 11%. Sequencing input: blood. The receptors shown here come from a woman aged 25 to 39 in good health.

This rearrangement joins TRBV15 to TRBJ2-1, with D maybe TRBD2 (5 bases). Germline V CDR1 and CDR2: LNHNV, YYDKDF (reference sequence). Trimming stripped 0 bases from V and 5 bases from J, with 14 bases between. CDR3 length equals 16 residues. CDR3 sequence (DNA): TGTGCCACCAGCAGAGATCGGGCAGGAGGCGACAATGAGCAGTTCTTC. Translating it yields CATSRDRAGGDNEQFF.

The chain uses TRBV11-2 and TRBJ2-1; TRBD1 aligns across 9 bases. The CDR3 is 16 residues long. Trimming at V came to 5 bases and at J to 2 bases, leaving 7 bases not matched to a gene. Germline loops: CDR1 SGHAT, CDR2 FQNNGV. The CDR3 sequence: CASSKYRGPTYNEQFF. CDR3 DNA sequence: TGTGCCAGCAGCAAGTACAGGGGGCCCACCTACAATGAGCAGTTCTTC.

This clonotype was picked up many times. The chain couples TRBV29-1 to TRBJ2-7; TRBD2 matches at 7 bases. Germline V gene sequence: CDR1 SQVTM, CDR2 ANQGSEA. V gave up 4 bases and J gave up 3 bases; unmatched junction bases: 9. CDR3 size: 14 residues. CDR3 protein: CSVAPRGVVYEQYF. The CDR3 bases are TGCAGCGTTGCCCCCCGGGGGGTCGTCTACGAGCAGTACTTC.

The sample holds many counts of this clonotype. This chain uses TRBV7-9 with TRBJ1-1; TRBD1 aligns across 7 bases. The CDR3 loop spans 15 amino acids. V dropped 5 bases and J dropped 1; count of bases not matched to a gene: 7. In germline, CDR1 is SEHNR, CDR2 FQNEAQ (reference sequence). The CDR3 loop reads CASSANRGANTEAFF. The CDR3 nucleotides read TGTGCCAGCAGCGCGAACAGGGGAGCGAACACTGAAGCTTTCTTT. Full variable domain (remainder filled in from reference TRBV7-9 and TRBJ1-1): DTGVSQNPRHKITKRGQNVTFRCDPISEHNRLYWYRQTLGQGPEFLTYFQNEAQLEKSRLLSDRFSAERPKGSFSTLEIQRTEQGDSAMYLCASSANRGANTEAFFGQGTRLTVV.

The chain carries TRBV6-6 and TRBJ2-7, with D perhaps matching TRBD2 (6 bases). In germline, CDR1 is MNHNY, CDR2 SVGAGI (reference sequence). V lost 1 base to trimming and J lost 0 bases, with 13 bases between them. CDR3 length: 16 residues. The CDR3 reads CASSYLRASVSYEQYF. As DNA, the CDR3 is TGTGCCAGCAGTTACTTGCGTGCTAGCGTCTCCTACGAGCAGTACTTC.

V gene TRBV7-9 combines with J gene TRBJ1-6; D may be TRBD1 (5 bases). The CDR3 extends over 14 amino acids. V lost 3 bases to trimming and J lost 5 bases, with 8 bases between them. The germline V gene has CDR1 SEHNR and CDR2 FQNEAQ (reference sequence). CDR3 bases: TGTGCCAGCAGCTTTGCAGGGAATAATTCACCCCTCCACTTT. This codes for CASSFAGNNSPLHF.

In regard to this clonotype: The germline gene is not matched at one end of the junction; a read error may be the cause. V is TRBV12-3 or TRBV12-4 and J is TRBJ2-3; 7 bases are a match to TRBD1. The CDR3 is made up of 15 amino acids. CDR3 loop: CASSGPPDREDAQYF. CDR3 coding DNA: TGTGCCAGCAGTGGCCCCCCTGACAGGGAAGATGCGCAGTATTTT.

This clonotype was observed a few times. The chain uses TRBV7-3 and TRBJ1-2, with 9 nucleotides matching TRBD1. CDR3 size: 14 residues. After removal of 2 bases from V and 8 bases from J, the junction contained 6 bases not matched to a gene. Germline assignment: CDR1 SGHTA and CDR2 FQGTGA. The CDR3 DNA follows: TGTGCCAGCAGCTTAGGTCGGGGACAGGGCGGCTACACCTTC. It encodes CASSLGRGQGGYTF.

This clonotype was seen more than once but under ten times. This chain uses TRBV7-9 with TRBJ2-1; no clear D. CDR1 and CDR2 from the germline V gene are SEHNR and FQNEAQ (reference sequence). The CDR3 contains 15 residues. V was clipped by 1 base and J by 5 bases, with 12 bases between them. The CDR3 sequence: CASSLGRHRNNEQFF. The CDR3 DNA sequence: TGTGCCAGCAGCTTAGGGAGACACCGTAACAATGAGCAGTTCTTC.

This chain joins TRBV5-6 and TRBJ2-5, with D hard to call. CDR1 is SGHDT and CDR2 is YYEEEE in the germline V gene. The ends were cut back, 4 bases at V and 3 bases at J, with 19 bases in the middle. This CDR3 has 16 residues. CDR3 sequence: CASSTSTLGWEETQYF. CDR3 nucleotides: TGTGCCAGCAGCACGTCGACACTGGGTTGGGAAGAGACCCAGTACTTC.

This clonotype has only a few counts. CDR3: CASSPATGVVWETQYF. CDR3 DNA: TGTGCCAGCAGCCCTGCGACAGGGGTGGTGTGGGAGACCCAGTACTTC. The rearrangement joins TRBV7-9 to TRBJ2-5; 8 positions agree with TRBD1. V gave up 5 bases and J gave up 5 bases; unmatched junction bases: 13. The CDR3 loop spans 16 amino acids. CDR1 and CDR2 (germline): SEHNR, FQNEAQ (reference sequence). The whole variable domain, remainder taken from reference TRBV7-9 and TRBJ2-5, is DTGVSQNPRHKITKRGQNVTFRCDPISEHNRLYWYRQTLGQGPEFLTYFQNEAQLEKSRLLSDRFSAERPKGSFSTLEIQRTEQGDSAMYLCASSPATGVVWETQYFGPGTRLLVL.

The table lists this clonotype with a few counts. The chain uses TRBV7-2 and TRBJ2-1, with D perhaps matching TRBD1 (6 bases). The CDR3 runs 15 residues. From germline, CDR1 is SGHTA and CDR2 FQGNSA. V gave up 5 bases and J gave up 4 bases, with 15 bases separating them. The CDR3 is CASSQGQAYYNEQFF. The CDR3 DNA sequence: TGTGCCAGCAGCCAGGGGCAGGCATATTACAATGAGCAGTTCTTC.

This clonotype showed up many times. The V and J genes are TRBV10-3 and TRBJ1-2; D is perhaps TRBD1 (6 bases). Trimming pared 6 bases from V and 7 bases from J, leaving 12 bases between. The CDR3 covers 12 residues. The germline CDR1 and CDR2 sequences are ENHRY and SYGVKD. The CDR3 nucleotides are TGTGCCATCAGCCCGACAGGTCGTGGCTACACCTTC. Translation gives CAISPTGRGYTF.

The chain uses TRBV11-2 and TRBJ2-3, with 7 bases identical to TRBD2. J gave up 3 bases and V 5 bases, and 14 bases lay outside the gene matches. The CDR3 length is 17 residues. Germline V gene data show CDR1 as SGHAT and CDR2 as FQNNGV. CDR3 sequence (DNA): TGTGCCAGCAGCGAGTTTGCGGGAGCCGACGGGACAGATACGCAGTATTTT. Protein sequence: CASSEFAGADGTDTQYF.

V usage is TRBV9 and J usage is TRBJ1-4; D ambiguous. This CDR3 has 16 amino acids. The germline CDR1 and CDR2 sequences are SGDLS and YYNGEE. V was pared by 4 bases and J by 6 bases, with 19 bases between. CDR3 DNA sequence: TGTGCCAGCAGCTCTGAGGACGCAGGCGTAGATGAAAAACTGTTTTTT. Amino acid sequence: CASSSEDAGVDEKLFF.

This rearrangement joins TRBV27 to TRBJ1-6; D call uncertain. Trimming stripped 5 bases from V and 10 bases from J, with 9 bases between. Germline lookup yields CDR1 MNHEY and CDR2 SMNVEV (reference sequence). The CDR3 runs 12 residues. In nucleotides, the CDR3 is TGTGCCAGCAGTCCCCTTTGGTCACCCCTCCACTTT. This encodes CASSPLWSPLHF.

In this sample, this clonotype turned up a few times. V and J are TRBV5-5 and TRBJ2-6; D not certain. V lost 0 bases and J 8 bases, leaving 18 bases between the germline ends. CDR3 length: 17 residues. The germline V gene encodes CDR1 SGHKS and CDR2 YYEKEE (reference sequence). The CDR3, as DNA: TGTGCCAGCAGCTTGGCCCCCAGGCTCTGGGGTTCCAACGTCCTGACTTTC. It translates to CASSLAPRLWGSNVLTF.